One sample yielded the 8 T cell receptor beta chains listed below, sequenced in a study of radiation and T cells in renal cell carcinoma. Generated by immunoSEQ multiplex PCR, the TCRdb table keeps only in-frame clones and is missing some. The table shows some 100,000 clones, with 82% occurring only once. Time point meaning: baseline pretreatment blood. The treatment denotes: 15 Gy SBRT to primary tumor, nephrectomy 4 weeks later. This specimen consisted of blood, obtained from a patient whose treatment included radiotherapy and nephrectomy. All receptors derive from a man between 60 and 75 years old with renal cell carcinoma.

This clone appeared a single time. The chain uses TRBV19 and TRBJ1-2; D is undetermined. Between the trimmed V and J ends, which lost 3 bases and 0 bases, there was a span of 8 bases. The CDR3 consists of 14 residues. Germline assignment: CDR1 LNHDA and CDR2 SQIVND (reference sequence). The CDR3 DNA is TGTGCCAGTAGTATTGGTGGAGCTAACTATGGCTACACCTTC. Translating gives CASSIGGANYGYTF.

The chain links TRBV27 to TRBJ2-3, with 9 positions matching TRBD2. This CDR3 contains 18 residues. Trimming at V came to 3 bases and at J to 0 bases, leaving 10 bases not matched to a gene. CDR1 and CDR2 (germline): MNHEY, SMNVEV (reference sequence). The CDR3 loop reads CASSFLQLLAGSTDTQYF. In nucleotides, the CDR3 is TGTGCCAGCAGTTTCCTACAGCTTCTAGCGGGAAGCACAGATACGCAGTATTTT.

V is TRBV21-1 and J is TRBJ1-4; the table's D call, TRBD1, was not checked against the DNA. TRBV21-1 constitutes a pseudogene. This CDR3 is built from 18 residues. CDR3 residues: CASSKVKVDTPTPLKLFF. For the CDR3, the DNA is TGTGCCAGCAGCAAAGTGAAAGTGGACACCCCGACCCCACTGAAACTGTTTTTT.

V and J are TRBV28 and TRBJ2-3; weak D call: TRBD1 (5 bases). The CDR3 has 14 residues. V was pared by 5 bases and J by 3 bases, with 12 bases between. Germline V gives CDR1 MDHEN, CDR2 SYDVKM. DNA for the CDR3: TGTGCCAGCAGTACAGGCCCGCGAACAGATACGCAGTATTTT. Its translation is CASSTGPRTDTQYF. The variable domain in full, completed from reference TRBV28 and TRBJ2-3, reads DVKVTQSSRYLVKRTGEKVFLECVQDMDHENMFWYRQDPGLGLRLIYFSYDVKMKEKGDIPEGYSVSREKKERFSLILESASTNQTSMYLCASSTGPRTDTQYFGPGTRLTVL.

This chain connects TRBV5-1 to TRBJ2-1; D perhaps matches TRBD2 (5 bases). Germline V gene data show CDR1 as SGHRS and CDR2 as YFSETQ. The CDR3 covers 14 residues. V gave up 0 bases and J gave up 1 base, with 5 bases separating them. Written as DNA, the CDR3 is TGCGCCAGCAGCTTGGAGCGGTCCTACAATGAGCAGTTCTTC. Translation: CASSLERSYNEQFF.

The gene calls are TRBV28 and TRBJ1-1, with a possible D match to TRBD1 (5 bases). V dropped 10 bases and J dropped 11 bases, with 17 bases sitting between them. This CDR3 is 11 amino acids long. Germline CDR1 MDHEN, CDR2 SYDVKM. DNA for the CDR3: TGTGCCACCGAGGGAGGGGCGGGGGCTTTCTTT. Translation gives CATEGGAGAFF.

CDR3 amino acids: CASSLAGVNGYTF. The CDR3 DNA follows: TGTGCCAGCAGCTTAGCGGGGGTGAATGGCTACACCTTC. The chain couples TRBV11-2 to TRBJ1-2; D is possibly TRBD1 (5 bases). In germline, CDR1 is SGHAT, CDR2 FQNNGV. The CDR3 has 13 amino acids. Deletions cut 1 base from V and 6 bases from J, with 9 bases between.

CDR3 nucleotide sequence: TGTGCCAGTAGTATGCATAATGAGCAGTTCTTC. Encoded protein: CASSMHNEQFF. V gene TRBV19 combines with J gene TRBJ2-1, with no clear D. The CDR3 spans 11 residues. The germline CDR1 and CDR2 sequences are LNHDA and SQIVND (reference sequence). V dropped 3 bases and J dropped 7 bases, with 4 bases sitting between them. The full variable domain, in which reference TRBV19 and TRBJ2-1 provide the parts outside the CDR3, is DGGITQSPKYLFRKEGQNVTLSCEQNLNHDAMYWYRQDPGQGLRLIYYSQIVNDFQKGDIAEGYSVSREKKESFPLTVTSAQKNPTAFYLCASSMHNEQFFGPGTRLTVL.